The 20 T cell receptor beta chains below were found in one sample sequenced in a study of blood T cell repertoires in COVID-19. TCRdb keeps only in-frame clones here, not all; method: immunoSEQ multiplex PCR. The sample has under 75,000 clones, about 90% seen once. The source material was peripheral blood. The receptors here all came from a woman older than 75 with active COVID-19.

The chain uses TRBV4-2 and TRBJ2-2, with 9 bases aligning to TRBD2. CDR1 and CDR2 (germline): LGHNA, YNFKEQ. CDR3 length equals 20 residues. J was trimmed by 8 bases and V by 0 bases; bases with no gene match: 19. CDR3 DNA sequence: TGTGCCAGCAGCCAAGAGGCCGGGACTAGCAGAAACCGGTGGGGGGGGGAGCTGTTTTTT. This translates into CASSQEAGTSRNRWGGELFF.

This clone was observed a handful of times. The gene calls are TRBV5-6 and TRBJ2-3; 13 bases match TRBD2. The V gene's germline CDR1 is SGHDT and CDR2 YYEEEE. The CDR3 spans 19 residues. V lost 3 bases, J lost 0 bases, and 10 bases stayed unmatched. The CDR3 spells CASSSTTSGGTASTDTQYF. The DNA of the CDR3 is TGTGCCAGCAGCTCGACGACTAGCGGGGGGACCGCTAGCACAGATACGCAGTATTTT.

The J gene is TRBJ2-3, the V gene TRBV3-1 (or the pseudogene TRBV3-2); D ambiguous. V lost 5 bases, J lost 2 bases, and 5 bases lay in between. The length of the CDR3 is 12 residues. Germline V lookup: CDR1 LGHDT, CDR2 YNNKEL (reference sequence). CDR3 bases: TGTGCCAGCAGCTTTCTCACAGATACGCAGTATTTT. It codes for CASSFLTDTQYF.

The chain uses TRBV7-9 and TRBJ2-2, with D possibly matching TRBD2 (6 bases). Trimming cost V 8 bases and J 6 bases, with 10 bases left between them. The length of the CDR3 is 12 residues. Germline values: CDR1 SEHNR, CDR2 FQNEAQ (reference sequence). The CDR3 here is CASSREAGELFF. The CDR3 nucleotides read TGTGCCAGCTCCAGGGAGGCCGGGGAGCTGTTTTTT. Filled out from reference TRBV7-9 and TRBJ2-2, the complete variable domain reads DTGVSQNPRHKITKRGQNVTFRCDPISEHNRLYWYRQTLGQGPEFLTYFQNEAQLEKSRLLSDRFSAERPKGSFSTLEIQRTEQGDSAMYLCASSREAGELFFGEGSRLTVL.

In its sample, this clone was seen once. The chain has TRBV2 and TRBJ1-5; weak D call: TRBD1 (6 bases). V shed 9 bases and J shed 5 bases, with 14 bases lying between them. The CDR3 extends over 13 amino acids. The V gene's germline CDR1 is SNHLY and CDR2 FYNNEI. In DNA form, the CDR3 reads TGTGCCAGTGGCGGGGGCAGTTATCAGCCCCAGCATTTT. Translation: CASGGGSYQPQHF. Full variable domain (outside the CDR3, taken from reference TRBV2 and TRBJ1-5): EPEVTQTPSHQVTQMGQEVILRCVPISNHLYFYWYRQILGQKVEFLVSFYNNEISEKSEIFDDQFSVERPDGSNFTLKIRSTKLEDSAMYFCASGGGSYQPQHFGDGTRLSIL.

The V gene is TRBV3-1 (or the pseudogene TRBV3-2), the J gene TRBJ1-3; unclear D gene. V was pared by 0 bases and J by 4 bases, with 16 bases between. The CDR3 is made up of 17 amino acids. The germline CDR1 and CDR2 sequences are LGHDT and YNNKEL (reference sequence). Written as DNA, the CDR3 is TGTGCCAGCAGCCAAGATCATGGGCTGGGTGGCGGAAACACCATATATTTT. Protein product: CASSQDHGLGGGNTIYF.

CDR3 sequence: CASSDGSGPETQYF. Written as DNA, the CDR3 is TGTGCCAGCAGTGACGGGTCAGGGCCAGAGACCCAGTACTTC. The rearrangement joins TRBV2 to TRBJ2-5; D perhaps matches TRBD1 (5 bases). Trimming removed 3 bases at V and 4 bases at J, with 12 bases between. This CDR3 contains 14 residues. The germline gives CDR1 SNHLY, CDR2 FYNNEI. The full variable domain, completed using reference TRBV2 and TRBJ2-5, is EPEVTQTPSHQVTQMGQEVILRCVPISNHLYFYWYRQILGQKVEFLVSFYNNEISEKSEIFDDQFSVERPDGSNFTLKIRSTKLEDSAMYFCASSDGSGPETQYFGPGTRLLVL.

The chain has TRBV5-4 and TRBJ2-1, with TRBD2 as a possible D gene (6 bases). CDR3 size: 16 residues. The germline CDR1 and CDR2 sequences are SGHNT and YYREEE (reference sequence). V lost 3 bases and J 3 bases, leaving 16 bases between the germline ends. Here the CDR3 DNA reads TGTGCCAGCAGCTCGGCCGGCGGGGCGAGCTACAATGAGCAGTTCTTC. It codes for CASSSAGGASYNEQFF.

The chain is built from TRBV19 and TRBJ2-7; TRBD2 aligns across 10 bases. Germline values: CDR1 LNHDA, CDR2 SQIVND (reference sequence). The CDR3 is made up of 14 amino acids. V lost 1 base, J lost 4 bases, and 1 base stayed unmatched. The CDR3 sequence: CASSIASGGYEQYF. Here the CDR3 DNA reads TGTGCCAGTAGTATAGCTAGCGGGGGATACGAGCAGTACTTC.

The DNA for the CDR3 is TGTGCCAGCAGCGTTGTCGGTGGCTATGGCTACACCTTC. Protein: CASSVVGGYGYTF. The genes are TRBV9 and TRBJ1-2; D remains unclear. Looked up from germline, CDR1 is SGDLS and CDR2 is YYNGEE. The CDR3 has 13 amino acids. V shed 2 bases and J shed 4 bases, with 9 bases lying between them.

The rearrangement uses TRBV4-2 and TRBJ1-2; TRBD1 matches 7 bases. V was clipped by 6 bases and J by 4 bases; unmatched bases: 8. The CDR3 extends over 14 amino acids. Germline V gene data show CDR1 as LGHNA and CDR2 as YNFKEQ. CDR3 loop: CASRSDRPFYGYTF. In nucleotides, the CDR3 is TGTGCCAGCAGGTCGGACAGGCCCTTCTATGGCTACACCTTC.

The chain joins TRBV9 to TRBJ2-2; TRBD2 matches 8 bases. This CDR3 spans 15 amino acids. V dropped 1 base and J dropped 5; count of bases not matched to a gene: 4. CDR1 and CDR2 from the germline V gene are SGDLS and YYNGEE. The CDR3 bases are TGTGCCAGCAGCGTATCTTCTAGCGGGACCGGGGAGCTGTTTTTT. Translating gives CASSVSSSGTGELFF.

About this clone: A read error may account for a junction end that differs from germline. V gene TRBV20-1 combines with J gene TRBJ2-7; 8 nucleotides match TRBD1. CDR1 is DFQATT, CDR2 SNEGSKA, per germline (reference sequence). The CDR3 sequence is 11 residues long. The chain's CDR3 is CSARGAGGAKF. The CDR3 nucleotides read TGCAGTGCTAGAGGCGCAGGGGGCGCTAAGTTC.

V and J are TRBV5-1 and TRBJ2-3; tentative D call: TRBD1 (5 bases). V was shortened by 3 bases and J by 4 bases, with 18 bases between the two germline ends. The CDR3 extends over 16 amino acids. The germline V gene encodes CDR1 SGHRS and CDR2 YFSETQ. The CDR3 reads CASSSGLVGPADTQYF. CDR3 sequence (DNA): TGCGCCAGCAGCTCGGGTCTCGTGGGGCCTGCAGATACGCAGTATTTT. Full variable domain (rest looked up from reference TRBV5-1 and TRBJ2-3): KAGVTQTPRYLIKTRGQQVTLSCSPISGHRSVSWYQQTPGQGLQFLFEYFSETQRNKGNFPGRFSGRQFSNSRSEMNVSTLELGDSALYLCASSSGLVGPADTQYFGPGTRLTVL.

The chain has TRBV4-3 and TRBJ1-4; D ambiguous. V was shortened by 5 bases and J by 4 bases, with 11 bases between the two germline ends. The germline V gene has CDR1 LGHNA and CDR2 YSLEER. The CDR3 totals 14 residues. The CDR3 DNA follows: TGCGCCAGCAGCTACGTAGGACTTAATGAAAAACTGTTTTTT. This sequence encodes CASSYVGLNEKLFF.

J is TRBJ2-7 and V is TRBV5-5; possibly TRBD2 for D (5 bases). V gave up 1 base and J gave up 0 bases, with 11 bases separating them. Germline CDR1 is SGHKS and CDR2 is YYEKEE (reference sequence). This CDR3 is built from 15 residues. The CDR3 nucleotides read TGTGCCAGCAGCTTGAGAGGGATAAGCTCCTACGAGCAGTACTTC. Amino acid sequence: CASSLRGISSYEQYF.

V and J are TRBV27 and TRBJ2-1; 7 bases are a match to TRBD1. The CDR3 runs 14 residues. V dropped 6 bases and J dropped 2; count of bases not matched to a gene: 4. CDR1 is MNHEY, CDR2 SMNVEV, per germline (reference sequence). The chain's CDR3 is CASSRTGTYNEQFF. CDR3 bases: TGTGCCAGCAGCCGGACAGGAACCTACAATGAGCAGTTCTTC.

The V call is TRBV9, the J call TRBJ1-2; 7 nucleotides match TRBD1. V dropped 4 bases and J dropped 8; count of bases not matched to a gene: 11. Germline lookup yields CDR1 SGDLS and CDR2 YYNGEE. The CDR3 has 14 residues. This CDR3 is CASSPQRGRVGYTF. Here the CDR3 DNA reads TGTGCCAGCAGCCCCCAGAGGGGGCGTGTAGGCTACACCTTC.

The chain has TRBV19 and TRBJ1-5, with a weak D call TRBD1 (6 bases). This CDR3 has 16 amino acids. In germline, CDR1 is LNHDA, CDR2 SQIVND (reference sequence). V lost 6 bases and J lost 2, with 17 bases in between. The CDR3 sequence: CASRKDSLRGNQPQHF. The CDR3 region has the DNA TGTGCCAGTAGGAAGGACAGTCTTCGAGGCAATCAGCCCCAGCATTTT.

V and J are TRBV2 and TRBJ2-1; 12 positions match TRBD1. CDR1 is SNHLY and CDR2 is FYNNEI in the germline V gene. V dropped 4 bases and J dropped 0; count of bases not matched to a gene: 13. The CDR3 has 20 amino acids. CDR3 nucleotide sequence: TGTGCCAGCAGTGTCCCGGGACAGGGGGCTAGCGGGTTCTCCTACAATGAGCAGTTCTTC. Translating gives CASSVPGQGASGFSYNEQFF.